The T cell receptor beta chain under discussion was sequenced for a study of T-cell memory formation after mild COVID-19. Study background: Largely, TCR clusters stayed within a single donor. Study-level points and caveats: Prior to infection, memory already included some responding clones, suggesting cross-reactive memory joined.

This clonotype was found a few times. What it recognizes is unknown. Germline values: CDR1 SGHVS, CDR2 FNYEAQ. Trimming pared 5 bases from V and 8 bases from J, leaving 15 bases between. The CDR3 covers 14 residues. TCRdb independently ran MiXCR on the 5' RACE reads; one entry per CDR3 protein. The sample carries approximately 570,000 distinct CDR3 sequences, approximately 19% recorded once. This chain links TRBV7-6 with TRBJ2-2; no definite D call. Source material: PBMCs or a T cell subset sorted from them (not recorded which). The source of this sequence is an adult woman who had mild COVID-19 (a few samples of this study predate the infection). Cell type and time point are not known. In nucleotides, the CDR3 is TGTGCCAGCAGCAATGGTCTCCGGTCGGGGGAGCTGTTTTTT. Its protein product is CASSNGLRSGELFF.